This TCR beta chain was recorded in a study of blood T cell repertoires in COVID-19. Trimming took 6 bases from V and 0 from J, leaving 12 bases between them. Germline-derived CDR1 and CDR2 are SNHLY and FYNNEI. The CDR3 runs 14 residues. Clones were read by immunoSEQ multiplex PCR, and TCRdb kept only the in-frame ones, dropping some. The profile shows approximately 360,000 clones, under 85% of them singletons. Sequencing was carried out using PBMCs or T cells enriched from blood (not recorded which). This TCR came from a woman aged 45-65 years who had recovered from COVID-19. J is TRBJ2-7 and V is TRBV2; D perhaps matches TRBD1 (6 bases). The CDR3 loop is CASRITGSSYEQYF. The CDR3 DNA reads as TGTGCCAGCAGGATAACAGGGAGCTCCTACGAGCAGTACTTC.